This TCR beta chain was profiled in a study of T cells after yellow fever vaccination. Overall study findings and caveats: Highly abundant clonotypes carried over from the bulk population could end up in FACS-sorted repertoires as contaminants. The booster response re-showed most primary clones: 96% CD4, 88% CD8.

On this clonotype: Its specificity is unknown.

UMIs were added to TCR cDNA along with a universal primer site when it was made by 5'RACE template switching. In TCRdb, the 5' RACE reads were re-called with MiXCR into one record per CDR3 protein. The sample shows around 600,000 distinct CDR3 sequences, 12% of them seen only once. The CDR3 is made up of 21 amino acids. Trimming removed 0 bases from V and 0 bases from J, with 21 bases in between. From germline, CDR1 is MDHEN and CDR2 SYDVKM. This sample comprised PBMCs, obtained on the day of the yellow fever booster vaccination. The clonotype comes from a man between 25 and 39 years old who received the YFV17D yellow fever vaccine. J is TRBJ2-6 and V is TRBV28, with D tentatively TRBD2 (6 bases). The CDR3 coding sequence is TGTGCCAGCAGTTTATGGTTGCAAGGGACTGGGGAAGACTCTGGGGCCAACGTCCTGACTTTC. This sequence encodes CASSLWLQGTGEDSGANVLTF.